This entry lists 11 T cell receptor beta chains sequenced from one sample in a study of Graves' ophthalmopathy and Graves' hyperthyroidism. The authors amplified TCR beta CDR3 regions, and they did so from RNA transcripts for repertoire sequencing. In the first round, RT-PCR was carried out with HTBI primers, and a multiplex PCR formed the second round. From the multiplex PCR reads, TCRdb called clonotypes with MiXCR, one entry per CDR3 protein. The table records 400,000 to 500,000 distinct CDR3 sequences, roughly 21% of them present only once. The sequenced sample was peripheral blood. These receptors were taken from a woman in her late teens or twenties with stable Graves' hyperthyroidism.

This clonotype was detected ten times or more. The CDR3 DNA reads TGTGCCAGCAGCTTGGATACCCTCGAGCAGTACTTC. It encodes CASSLDTLEQYF. The rearrangement joins TRBV7-2 to TRBJ2-7; D gene uncertain. This CDR3 is built from 12 residues. The ends were cut back, 3 bases at V and 6 bases at J, with 9 bases in the middle. In germline, CDR1 is SGHTA, CDR2 FQGNSA.

In its sample, this clonotype was seen many times. Written as DNA, the CDR3 is TGCGCCAGCAGCTCGTTGACTAGCTGGGGAGAGACCCAGTACTTC. Amino acid sequence: CASSSLTSWGETQYF. The chain employs TRBV5-1 and TRBJ2-5; 7 nucleotides align to TRBD2. There are 15 residues in the CDR3. The junction had 9 bases not matched to a gene; V was cut back by 3 bases and J by 4 bases. From germline, CDR1 is SGHRS and CDR2 YFSETQ.

This clonotype was recorded at least ten times. The chain joins TRBV7-2 to TRBJ1-1; 7 bases fit TRBD1. Germline loops: CDR1 SGHTA, CDR2 FQGNSA. The CDR3 is 16 amino acids. The V segment lost 6 bases and the J segment 0 bases; nucleotides outside the gene matches: 10. CDR3 DNA sequence: TGTGCCAGCAGACAGAGACAGGGAGGAGTGAACACTGAAGCTTTCTTT. Translated, it gives CASRQRQGGVNTEAFF. Full variable domain (missing parts from reference TRBV7-2 and TRBJ1-1): GAGVSQSPSNKVTEKGKDVELRCDPISGHTALYWYRQSLGQGLEFLIYFQGNSAPDKSGLPSDRFSAERTGGSVSTLTIQRTQQEDSAVYLCASRQRQGGVNTEAFFGQGTRLTVV.

This clonotype was seen many times. The chain links TRBV7-2 to TRBJ2-5; D is perhaps TRBD2 (5 bases). Trimming left V 6 bases short and J 5 bases short, with 16 bases between. Per the germline V gene, CDR1 is SGHTA and CDR2 is FQGNSA. CDR3 length: 14 residues. CDR3: CASSRVVGDETQYF. The DNA of the CDR3 is TGTGCCAGCAGTAGGGTGGTGGGAGACGAGACCCAGTACTTC.

At least ten counts were recorded for this clonotype. This chain joins TRBV13 and TRBJ2-2; 7 bases line up with TRBD2. V shed 6 bases, J shed 0 bases, and the junction held 13 bases outside the gene matches. The CDR3 contains 18 residues. Germline V gives CDR1 PRHDT, CDR2 FYEKMQ (reference sequence). The chain's CDR3 is CASRVGLAALSNTGELFF. Written as DNA, the CDR3 is TGTGCCAGCAGGGTCGGGCTAGCGGCCTTGTCGAACACCGGGGAGCTGTTTTTT.

There are many counts of this clonotype. This sequence joins TRBV12-3 or TRBV12-4 and TRBJ2-4; a possible D gene is TRBD1 (7 bases). The CDR3 is made up of 14 amino acids. Trimming took off 2 bases at V and 7 bases at J, with 12 bases between the two ends. CDR3 sequence reads: CASSLSAGGNIQYF. CDR3 in DNA: TGTGCCAGCAGTTTATCGGCAGGGGGGAACATTCAGTACTTC.

J is TRBJ2-5 and V is TRBV4-2; weak D call: TRBD2 (7 bases). The CDR3 totals 15 residues. CDR1 is LGHNA and CDR2 is YNFKEQ in the germline V gene. The V end lost 5 bases, the J end lost 4 bases, and 17 bases lay between the germline ends. The CDR3 protein is CASSIGGRGGETQYF. Written as DNA, the CDR3 is TGTGCCAGCAGCATAGGGGGGAGGGGTGGAGAGACCCAGTACTTC.

The V and J genes are TRBV3-1 and TRBJ1-2; D call uncertain. Trimming shortened V by 1 base and J by 7 bases, and 13 bases separated the two germline ends. The germline gives CDR1 LGHDT, CDR2 YNNKEL (reference sequence). This CDR3 region has 14 residues. For the CDR3, the DNA is TGTGCCAGCAGCCAAGTCATGGGTTCTTCTGGCTACACCTTC. The encoded protein is CASSQVMGSSGYTF.

This clonotype was seen many times. The rearrangement joins TRBV12-3 or TRBV12-4 to TRBJ1-1; D gene uncertain. This CDR3 comprises 15 residues. Trimming stripped 5 bases from V and 3 bases from J, with 16 bases between. CDR3 DNA sequence: TGTGCCAGCAGTCTTCTCACGACATTAGACACTGAAGCTTTCTTT. It codes for CASSLLTTLDTEAFF.

The chain employs TRBV7-2 and TRBJ1-2; the match to TRBD1 covers 9 bases. Germline assignment: CDR1 SGHTA and CDR2 FQGNSA. The CDR3 is 13 residues long. Germline trimming cut 4 bases from V and 6 bases from J; bases unmatched to any gene: 3. The DNA for the CDR3 is TGTGCCAGCAGCTCCAACAGGGGGCATGGCTACACCTTC. Translating gives CASSSNRGHGYTF.

This clonotype was counted many times. The chain combines TRBV28 with TRBJ1-1; D is undetermined. The germline gives CDR1 MDHEN, CDR2 SYDVKM. The CDR3 has 13 amino acids. The V end was cut by 3 bases, the J end by 1 base, with 6 bases between. The chain's CDR3 is CASSFPGNTEAFF. The DNA of the CDR3 is TGTGCCAGCAGTTTCCCAGGGAACACTGAAGCTTTCTTT.